These T cell receptor beta chains were read from a single sample in a study of control samples from healthy donors and cancer patients. Produced via immunoSEQ multiplex PCR; TCRdb's table is partial and in-frame only. The data contain approximately 66,000 clones, nearly 90% of them singletons. The specimen was PBMCs. The receptors here all came from a man between 60 and 75 years old with colorectal cancer. The CDR3 runs from the conserved cysteine through the conserved F or W. D genes are given only for firm matches. Size values are once, few and many counts, or a class for expanded clones, and some rows have none.

d_gene | j_gene | v_gene | abundance | CDR3nt | CDR3aa
TRBD2 | TRBJ2-2 | TRBV3-1/TRBV3-2 | NA | TGTGCCAGCAGCCATTCCCAGGGGCCCGGGGGGGCCGGGGAGCTGTTTTTT | CASSHSQGPGGAGELFF
NA | TRBJ1-5 | TRBV6-5 | NA | TGTGCCAGCAAGTGGGGCAATAGCAATCAGCCCCAGCATTTT | CASKWGNSNQPQHF
NA | TRBJ2-2 | TRBV19 | NA | TGTGCCAGTAGTACCGGGACCATGAACACCGGGGAGCTGTTTTTT | CASSTGTMNTGELFF
NA | TRBJ1-2 | TRBV30 | NA | TGTGCCTGGAGTGTAGGGTGGGGGCTTGGTTGGGGCTACACCTTC | CAWSVGWGLGWGYTF
NA | TRBJ2-5 | TRBV19 | NA | TGTGCCAGTAGTAGGCAATTTAACTCCGAGACCCAGTACTTC | CASSRQFNSETQYF
NA | TRBJ1-1 | TRBV11-2 | NA | TGTGCCAGCAGCTTGTCCCCGGCCCCCAGGGGATCTGAAGCTTTCTTT | CASSLSPAPRGSEAFF
NA | TRBJ1-5 | TRBV19 | once | TGTGCCAGTAGCTCCGGATCCAATCAGCCCCAGCATTTT | CASSSGSNQPQHF
TRBD2 | TRBJ2-5 | TRBV9 | NA | TGTGCCAGCAGCCCCGGGAGGGGGGAGGGACAAGAGACCCAGTACTTC | CASSPGRGEGQETQYF
NA | TRBJ1-2 | TRBV15 | NA | TGTGCCACCAGCAGCAGGACTAACTATGGCTACACCTTC | CATSSRTNYGYTF
TRBD1 | TRBJ2-7 | TRBV15 | NA | TGTGCCACCAGCAGAGGGACAGGCTACGAGCAGTACTTC | CATSRGTGYEQYF
NA | TRBJ2-5 | TRBV19 | NA | TGTGCCAGTAGTATACAGGGGTCGGGGGCCCAGTACTTC | CASSIQGSGAQYF
TRBD1 | TRBJ2-7 | TRBV30 | NA | TGTGCCTGGAGTTCCGGACAGGGGTTCCACGAGCAGTACTTC | CAWSSGQGFHEQYF
TRBD1 | TRBJ1-2 | TRBV28 | NA | TGTGCCAGCAGTTCAGCCGGGACAGCCTCGGATGGCTACACCTTC | CASSSAGTASDGYTF
NA | TRBJ2-3 | TRBV28 | NA | TGTGCCAGCACCCCCCGGGGGGCCAGCACAGATACGCAGTATTTT | CASTPRGASTDTQYF
NA | TRBJ1-5 | TRBV4-1 | NA | TGCGCCAGCAGCCAAGATGACAGGTCGGCCCAGCATTTT | CASSQDDRSAQHF
NA | TRBJ2-1 | TRBV7-9 | NA | TGTGCCAGCAGCTCCTCCGGGCGGGGTGGGTCCTACAATGAGCAGTTCTTC | CASSSSGRGGSYNEQFF
TRBD1 | TRBJ1-1 | TRBV27 | NA | TGTGCCAGCAGTTTATCGGGACAGGGGTACACTGAAGCTTTCTTT | CASSLSGQGYTEAFF
TRBD1 | TRBJ1-5 | TRBV19 | NA | TGTGCCAGTAGGGGGACAGGGAATAGCAATCAGCCCCAGCATTTT | CASRGTGNSNQPQHF
TRBD2 | TRBJ2-1 | TRBV10-3 | NA | TGTGCCATCAGCCCGACTAGCGGCGACTCAGATGAGCAGTTCTTC | CAISPTSGDSDEQFF
NA | TRBJ1-4 | TRBV6-5 | NA | TGTGCCAGCAGCCTAACCTTAGATCTGTTTTTT | CASSLTLDLFF
NA | TRBJ1-6 | TRBV14 | NA | TGTGCCAGCAGCCTCTCGGTGAGGAATAATTCACCCCTCCACTTT | CASSLSVRNNSPLHF
NA | TRBJ1-1 | TRBV19 | NA | TGTGCCAGTAGTGTTACCCCCACTGAAGCTTTCTTT | CASSVTPTEAFF
NA | TRBJ2-7 | TRBV6-1 | NA | TGTGCCAGCAGTGAAGCATCGGGGTCCTACGAGCAGTACTTC | CASSEASGSYEQYF
TRBD1 | TRBJ2-7 | TRBV27 | NA | TGTGCCAGCAGTTCCCCCGGGACAGGAAACGAGCAGTACTTC | CASSSPGTGNEQYF
NA | TRBJ1-1 | TRBV14 | NA | TGTGCCAGCAGCCAAGACAGGGTTTACACTGAAGCTTTCTTT | CASSQDRVYTEAFF
TRBD1 | TRBJ1-2 | TRBV28 | NA | TGTGCCAGCAGTCGCCTTGGAGGGGGCCCCTGGTTAACCTTC | CASSRLGGGPWLTF
NA | TRBJ2-7 | TRBV6-2/TRBV6-3 | few | TGTGCCAGCAGTAGGATACAGGGACTTAGCTCCTACGAGCAGTACTTC | CASSRIQGLSSYEQYF
NA | TRBJ2-3 | TRBV5-1 | NA | TGTGCCAGCACAGAGACAGCAAGCACAGATACGCAGTATTTT | CASTETASTDTQYF
TRBD1 | TRBJ1-1 | TRBV2 | once | TGTGCCAGCAATAGGGCAGGGGGCAACACTGAAGCTTTCTTT | CASNRAGGNTEAFF
NA | TRBJ2-3 | TRBV7-2 | NA | TGTGCCAGCAGCCCACCGACGGATACGCAGTATTTT | CASSPPTDTQYF
NA | TRBJ2-3 | TRBV6-5 | NA | TGTGCCAGCAGTTACTCGAGTGGTCGGGCAGGTACGCAGTATTTT | CASSYSSGRAGTQYF
NA | TRBJ1-1 | TRBV9 | NA | TGTGCCAGCAGCCAAACACAGGGTGTCAACACTGAAGCTTTCTTT | CASSQTQGVNTEAFF
NA | TRBJ2-7 | TRBV5-1 | NA | TGCGCCAGCAGCGCCGCAGGGGATTCCTACGAGCAGTACTTC | CASSAAGDSYEQYF
NA | TRBJ2-3 | TRBV5-1 | NA | TGCGCCAGCGGGACCGGGGGCGGCACAGATACGCAGTATTTT | CASGTGGGTDTQYF
NA | TRBJ2-2 | TRBV7-9 | NA | TGTGCCAGCAGCGTGGGGCCGGGGAACACCGGGGAGCTGTTTTTT | CASSVGPGNTGELFF
TRBD2 | TRBJ2-2 | TRBV4-1 | once | TGCGCCAGCAGCCGAAATGAGCAAGCGGGGGGGCTGCCCGGGGAGCTGTTTTTT | CASSRNEQAGGLPGELFF
NA | TRBJ2-1 | TRBV2 | NA | TGTGCCAGCAGCGTCAGACAGTCTCGCTCCTACAATGAGCAGTTCTTC | CASSVRQSRSYNEQFF
NA | TRBJ1-2 | TRBV2 | NA | TGTGCCAGCACCCGCCGGGACACCGGCTATGGCTACACCTTC | CASTRRDTGYGYTF
NA | TRBJ1-1 | TRBV2 | NA | TGTGCCAGCAGAGAGGTTGGGAACACTGAAGCTTTCTTT | CASREVGNTEAFF
TRBD2 | TRBJ2-5 | TRBV7-3 | NA | TGTGCCAGCAGCTTGGGACTAGCGGGGAAACTTCAAGAGACCCAGTACTTC | CASSLGLAGKLQETQYF
NA | TRBJ2-7 | TRBV7-6 | NA | TGTGCCAGCAGCTTAGGGCACACCCGCTCCTACGAGCAGTACTTC | CASSLGHTRSYEQYF
NA | TRBJ2-7 | TRBV6-8 | NA | TGTGCCAGCGAGCCCCTTGAGGGGTCCTACGAGCAGTACTTC | CASEPLEGSYEQYF